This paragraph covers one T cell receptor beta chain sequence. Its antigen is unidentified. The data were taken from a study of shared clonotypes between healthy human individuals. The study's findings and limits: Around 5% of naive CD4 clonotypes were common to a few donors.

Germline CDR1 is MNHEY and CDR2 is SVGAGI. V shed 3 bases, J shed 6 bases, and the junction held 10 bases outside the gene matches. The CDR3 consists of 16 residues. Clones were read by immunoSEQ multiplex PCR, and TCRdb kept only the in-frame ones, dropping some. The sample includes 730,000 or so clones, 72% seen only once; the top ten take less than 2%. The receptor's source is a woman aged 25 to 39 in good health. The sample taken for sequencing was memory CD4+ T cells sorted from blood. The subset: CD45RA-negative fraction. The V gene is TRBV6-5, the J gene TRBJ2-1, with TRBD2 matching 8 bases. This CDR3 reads CASSYSYSGTRNEQFF. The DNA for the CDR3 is TGTGCCAGCAGTTATAGTTATAGCGGGACGCGCAATGAGCAGTTCTTC.